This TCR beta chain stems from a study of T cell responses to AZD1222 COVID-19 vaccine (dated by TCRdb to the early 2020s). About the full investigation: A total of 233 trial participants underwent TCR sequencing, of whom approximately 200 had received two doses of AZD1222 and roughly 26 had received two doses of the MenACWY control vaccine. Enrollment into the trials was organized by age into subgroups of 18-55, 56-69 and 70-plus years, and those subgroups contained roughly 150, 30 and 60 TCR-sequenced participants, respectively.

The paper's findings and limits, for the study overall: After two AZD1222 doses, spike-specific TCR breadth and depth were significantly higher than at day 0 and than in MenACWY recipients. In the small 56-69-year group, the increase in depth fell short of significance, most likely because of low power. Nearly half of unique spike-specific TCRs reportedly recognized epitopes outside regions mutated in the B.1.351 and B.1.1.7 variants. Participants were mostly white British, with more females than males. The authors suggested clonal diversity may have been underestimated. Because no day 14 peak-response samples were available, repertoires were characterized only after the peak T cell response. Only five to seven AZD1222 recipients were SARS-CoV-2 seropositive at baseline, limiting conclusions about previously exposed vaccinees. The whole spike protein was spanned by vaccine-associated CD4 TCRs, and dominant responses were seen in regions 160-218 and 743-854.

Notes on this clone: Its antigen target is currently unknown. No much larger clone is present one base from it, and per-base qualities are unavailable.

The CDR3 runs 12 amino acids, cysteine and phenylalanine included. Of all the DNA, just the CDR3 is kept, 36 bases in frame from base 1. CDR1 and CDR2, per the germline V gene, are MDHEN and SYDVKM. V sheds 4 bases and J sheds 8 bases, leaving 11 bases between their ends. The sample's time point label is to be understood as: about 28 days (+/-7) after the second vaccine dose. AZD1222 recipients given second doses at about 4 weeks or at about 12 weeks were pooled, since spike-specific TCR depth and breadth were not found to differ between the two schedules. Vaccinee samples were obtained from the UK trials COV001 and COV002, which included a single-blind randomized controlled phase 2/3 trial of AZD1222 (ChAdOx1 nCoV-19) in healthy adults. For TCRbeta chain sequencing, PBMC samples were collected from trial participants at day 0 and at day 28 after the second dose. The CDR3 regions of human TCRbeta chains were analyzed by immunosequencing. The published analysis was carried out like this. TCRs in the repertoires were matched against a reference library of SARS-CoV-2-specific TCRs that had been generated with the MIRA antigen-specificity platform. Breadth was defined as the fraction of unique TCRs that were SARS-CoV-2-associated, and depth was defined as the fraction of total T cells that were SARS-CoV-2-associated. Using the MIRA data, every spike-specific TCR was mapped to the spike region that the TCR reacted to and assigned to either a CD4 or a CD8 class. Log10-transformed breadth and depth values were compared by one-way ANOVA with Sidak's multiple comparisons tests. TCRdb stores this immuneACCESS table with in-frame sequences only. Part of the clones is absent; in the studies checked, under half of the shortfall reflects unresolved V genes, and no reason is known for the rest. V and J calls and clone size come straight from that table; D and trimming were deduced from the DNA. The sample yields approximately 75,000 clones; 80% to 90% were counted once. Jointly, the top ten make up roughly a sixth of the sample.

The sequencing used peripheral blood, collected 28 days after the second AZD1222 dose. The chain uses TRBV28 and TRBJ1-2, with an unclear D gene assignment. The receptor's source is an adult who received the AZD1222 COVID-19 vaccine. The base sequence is TGTGCCAGCAGTTCTGGGATAGGGGGCTACACCTTC. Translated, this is CASSSGIGGYTF.